This T cell receptor beta chain is from a study of cytomegalovirus exposure and HLA in healthy donors. This clone was counted only a few times. The antigen remains undetermined. Germline V gene lookup returns CDR1 SGHDT and CDR2 YYEEEE. This CDR3 is built from 13 residues. The ends lost 4 bases at V and 10 bases at J; junction bases unmatched: 8. Primers: 60 Vbeta forward and 13 Jbeta reverse. Repertoires were generated with immunoSEQ multiplex PCR, while TCRdb's copy carries only in-frame clones and drops some. Seen here are approximately 140,000 clones, 78% observed once, and the top ten hold roughly 3%. Study-wide results and limits: TCR beta chains associated with HLA were, in a later analysis, more clonally expanded than equally common others. Some public TCRs appeared in many individuals, while most sequences were rare.

Sequenced material: PBMCs. The sequence came from a male donor in good health and CMV-seronegative. The chain employs TRBV5-6 and TRBJ1-5, with 7 bases fitting TRBD1. DNA for the CDR3: TGTGCCAGCAGCCAGGGGACAGCTCATCCCCAGCATTTT. It codes for CASSQGTAHPQHF.